This passage covers 23 T cell receptor beta chains from one sample sequenced in a study of T cells expressing NK-cell markers. TCRdb reanalyzed the 5' RACE reads, giving one entry per CDR3 protein sequence and no DNA. Its table records just under 150,000 distinct CDR3 sequences. The specimen was blood T cells: a sorted CD56 or NKG2C T cell subset, CD4+ or CD8+ T cells, or bulk PBMC T cells (not recorded which). All receptors come from a man between 18 and 35 years old in good health.

The rearrangement uses TRBV20-1 and TRBJ2-1. Germline CDR1 is DFQATT and CDR2 is SNEGSKA (reference sequence). This CDR3 region has 15 residues. This chain's CDR3 is CSARDPSETYNEQFF.

The chain employs TRBV28 and TRBJ1-4. Per germline, CDR1 MDHEN and CDR2 SYDVKM. The CDR3 is 15 amino acids. CDR3: CASSQNSATNEKLFF.

This chain links TRBV2 with TRBJ2-1; as DNA is missing, the TRBD2 call by TCRdb cannot be tested. CDR3 length: 14 residues. Germline loops: CDR1 SNHLY, CDR2 FYNNEI. The CDR3 loop is CASSQGPLGNEQFF.

CDR3 region: CASSRLADVADTQYF. The V call is TRBV19, the J call TRBJ2-3; TCRdb's D call of TRBD2 is untestable without DNA. CDR1 LNHDA and CDR2 SQIVND come from the germline V gene (reference sequence). CDR3 size: 15 residues.

The chain joins TRBV28 to TRBJ2-5. This CDR3 spans 13 amino acids. Germline V gene sequence: CDR1 MDHEN, CDR2 SYDVKM. Here the CDR3 reads CATTHPYQETQYF.

V and J are TRBV7-9 and TRBJ2-1. There are 12 residues in the CDR3. Germline-derived CDR1 and CDR2 are SEHNR and FQNEAQ (reference sequence). This CDR3 is CASSPRRTEQFF.

The chain recombines TRBV7-9 with TRBJ2-3; TCRdb's D gene call, TRBD2, goes unchecked for lack of DNA. Germline CDR1 is SEHNR and CDR2 is FQNEAQ (reference sequence). This CDR3 has 15 residues. This CDR3 reads CASRAGGIGTDTQYF.

The CDR3 reads CAWSVHGSFEKLFF. This chain uses TRBV30 with TRBJ1-4. This CDR3 contains 14 residues. In germline, CDR1 is GTSNPN, CDR2 SVGIG (reference sequence).

This chain joins TRBV20-1 and TRBJ2-3; TCRdb outputs TRBD1, but without DNA this stays unchecked. Germline V CDR1 and CDR2: DFQATT, SNEGSKA (reference sequence). The CDR3 loop spans 16 amino acids. This CDR3 reads CSARARPGFSTDTQYF.

V gene TRBV25-1 combines with J gene TRBJ1-1. CDR3 size: 17 residues. Germline V gene data show CDR1 as MGHDK and CDR2 as SYGVNS. Here the CDR3 reads CASSEWPNGEDVPEAFF.

The J gene is TRBJ2-1, the V gene TRBV19; TCRdb proposes TRBD2, but this gene call is untestable without DNA. Germline V lookup: CDR1 LNHDA, CDR2 SQIVND (reference sequence). The CDR3 is 14 amino acids. This chain's CDR3 is CASRETSGYNEQFF.

V is TRBV19 and J is TRBJ2-1; TCRdb designates TRBD1, a call that cannot be tested without DNA. The CDR3 is 14 residues long. Germline V lookup: CDR1 LNHDA, CDR2 SQIVND (reference sequence). CDR3 amino acids: CASSIQGSNNEQFF.

The genes are TRBV10-2 and TRBJ1-1. The germline V gene encodes CDR1 WSHSY and CDR2 SAAADI. The CDR3 has 13 amino acids. Here the CDR3 reads CASSENSGPEAFF.

The J gene is TRBJ2-5, the V gene TRBV10-3; TCRdb picks TRBD1, but there is no DNA to check that call. This CDR3 region has 13 residues. CDR1 and CDR2 from the germline V gene are ENHRY and SYGVKD. The CDR3 spells CAITWTGEETQYF.

This rearrangement joins TRBV27 to TRBJ2-1; TCRdb reports TRBD2, a call that lacks DNA to check it against. Germline CDR1 and CDR2: MNHEY and SMNVEV (reference sequence). The CDR3 spans 15 residues. The CDR3 loop is CASNLGLPTNNEQFF.

The chain employs TRBV7-9 and TRBJ2-3; no DNA is available, so the TRBD1 call from TCRdb remains unchecked. Germline CDR1 reads SEHNR; CDR2 reads FQNEAQ (reference sequence). The CDR3 covers 16 residues. The CDR3: CASSSPGERVTDTQYF. The full variable domain, its missing parts supplied by reference TRBV7-9 and TRBJ2-3, is DTGVSQNPRHKITKRGQNVTFRCDPISEHNRLYWYRQTLGQGPEFLTYFQNEAQLEKSRLLSDRFSAERPKGSFSTLEIQRTEQGDSAMYLCASSSPGERVTDTQYFGPGTRLTVL.

The chain couples TRBV5-1 to TRBJ2-1. CDR1 SGHRS and CDR2 YFSETQ come from the germline V gene. The CDR3 runs 14 residues. CDR3 sequence reads: CASSWAQSNTEQFF.

The chain carries TRBV6-1 and TRBJ2-2. There are 12 residues in the CDR3. The germline gives CDR1 MNHNS, CDR2 SASEGT. CDR3 in amino acids: CASRTETGELFF.

V gene TRBV5-6 combines with J gene TRBJ2-1. In germline, CDR1 is SGHDT, CDR2 YYEEEE. CDR3 length: 12 residues. The CDR3 protein is CASSLGMDEQFF.

V gene TRBV12-3 or TRBV12-4 combines with J gene TRBJ1-1; TCRdb selects TRBD1, and the lack of DNA leaves this call unchecked. The CDR3 totals 13 residues. CDR3: CASSPLLGTEAFF.

The CDR3 sequence is CASSYGDRGHEQFF. The genes are TRBV6-2 or TRBV6-3 and TRBJ2-1; the D call from TCRdb, TRBD1, cannot be confirmed without DNA. This CDR3 region has 14 residues. CDR1 is MNHEY and CDR2 is SVGEGT in the germline V gene.

The chain carries TRBV9 and TRBJ2-2; TCRdb gives TRBD2 as the D gene, but with no DNA this cannot be confirmed. Germline CDR1 is SGDLS and CDR2 is YYNGEE. The CDR3 length is 15 residues. CDR3 sequence: CASSGGLAPHGELFF. Looking up the rest from reference TRBV9 and TRBJ2-2 gives the full variable domain: DSGVTQTPKHLITATGQRVTLRCSPRSGDLSVYWYQQSLDQGLQFLIQYYNGEERAKGNILERFSAQQFPDLHSELNLSSLELGDSALYFCASSGGLAPHGELFFGEGSRLTVL.

This rearrangement joins TRBV24-1 to TRBJ2-1. The CDR3 has 12 amino acids. Germline V gene lookup returns CDR1 KGHDR and CDR2 SFDVKD. Here the CDR3 reads CATSDLTRSRFF.